The 5 T cell receptor beta chains below all came from one sample that was sequenced in a study of glioma-infiltrating T cells. Amplification of TCR alpha and beta CDR3 regions from RNA used iRepertoire nested multiplex PCR. Each CDR3 protein is one row after TCRdb ran MiXCR on the multiplex PCR reads. The data show 300,000 to 450,000 distinct CDR3 sequences, roughly two fifths seen once. Sequenced: glioma tissue, nonneoplastic brain tissue, or PBMCs (not recorded which). The receptors were sampled from a human donor with low-grade glioma or glioblastoma, undergoing nonglioma brain surgery, or in good health (not recorded which).

The chain recombines TRBV7-6 with TRBJ2-6; TRBD2 might be the D (7 bases). The CDR3 sequence is 16 residues long. Germline V gene sequence: CDR1 SGHVS, CDR2 FNYEAQ. V lost 4 bases to trimming and J lost 4 bases, with 14 bases between them. CDR3 residues: CASSWGGATGANVLTF. The CDR3 DNA reads TGTGCCAGCAGCTGGGGGGGGGCTACAGGGGCCAACGTCCTGACTTTC.

Remarks on this clonotype: Possible read error: a much larger clone is one base away. The chain uses TRBV20-1 and TRBJ2-7; TRBD2 matches at 8 bases. Trimming removed 0 bases from V and 8 bases from J; junction bases left unmatched: 12. Germline values: CDR1 DFQATT, CDR2 SNEGSKA (reference sequence). This CDR3 is built from 15 residues. The CDR3 region is CSAREGWGLVVKQYF. CDR3 sequence (DNA): TGCAGTGCTAGAGAGGGCTGGGGACTAGTAGTTAAGCAGTACTTC.

The V call is TRBV5-4, the J call TRBJ2-7; D remains unclear. This CDR3 spans 13 amino acids. CDR1 is SGHNT and CDR2 is YYREEE in the germline V gene (reference sequence). The V end lost 1 base, the J end lost 1 base, and 6 bases lay between the germline ends. CDR3 bases: TGTGCCAGCAGCTTGTGGGGTTCCTACGAGCAGTACTTC. As protein: CASSLWGSYEQYF.

At least ten counts were recorded for this clonotype. This rearrangement joins TRBV28 to TRBJ2-7, with a tentative D call TRBD2 (7 bases). CDR1 is MDHEN and CDR2 is SYDVKM in the germline V gene. The CDR3 sequence is 14 residues long. Trimming removed 5 bases at V and 3 bases at J, with 14 bases between. The CDR3 spells CASSLRGGFYEQYF. CDR3 sequence (DNA): TGTGCCAGCAGTCTAAGGGGGGGGTTCTACGAGCAGTACTTC.

J is TRBJ1-5 and V is TRBV12-3 or TRBV12-4; D unresolved. V lost 9 bases and J lost 9, with 12 bases in between. The CDR3 spans 11 residues. The CDR3 DNA reads as TGTGCCAGTTCAGGACGCGGGCCCCAGCATTTT. It codes for CASSGRGPQHF.